The sequence of this T cell receptor (beta chain) was determined in a study of T-cell reconstitution after alpha-beta-depleted transplantation in children. Study results and caveats: After transplant, at about two months, alpha-beta T cells were reportedly derived from several hundred expanded graft clones.

This sample's TCRbeta library carried unique molecular identifier barcodes. MiXCR, applied by TCRdb to the PCR reads, yields one record per CDR3 protein. The sample holds around 450,000 distinct CDR3 sequences, about a sixth seen once. CDR1 is SGHRS, CDR2 YFSETQ, per germline. The CDR3 is 14 residues long. V was shortened by 7 bases and J by 10 bases, with 18 bases between the two germline ends. This clonotype occurred a few times. Its antigen is unknown. V gene TRBV5-1 combines with J gene TRBJ1-6, with D perhaps matching TRBD1 (6 bases). The specimen comprised PBMCs, mostly from graft donor cells, sampled 360 days after TCRalphabeta/CD19-depleted stem cell transplant. The clonotype originates from a boy less than two years old who had a stem cell transplant for Wiskott-Aldrich syndrome, so the T cells may come from the graft donor. The CDR3 DNA sequence: TGCGCCAGCGAACCCGGATGGGGGGGCTCACCCCTCCACTTT. As protein: CASEPGWGGSPLHF.